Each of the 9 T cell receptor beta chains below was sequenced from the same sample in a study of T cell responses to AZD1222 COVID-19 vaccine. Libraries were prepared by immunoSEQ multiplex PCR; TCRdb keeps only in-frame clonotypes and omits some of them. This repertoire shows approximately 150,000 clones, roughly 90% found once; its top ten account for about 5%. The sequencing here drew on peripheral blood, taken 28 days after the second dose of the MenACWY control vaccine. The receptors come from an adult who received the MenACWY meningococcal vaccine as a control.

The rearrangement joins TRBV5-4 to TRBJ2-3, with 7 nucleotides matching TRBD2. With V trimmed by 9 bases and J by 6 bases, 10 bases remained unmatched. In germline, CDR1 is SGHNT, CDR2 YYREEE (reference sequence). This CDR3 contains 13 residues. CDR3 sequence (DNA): TGTGCCACTACGACCGGGGGGACGGATACGCAGTATTTT. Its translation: CATTTGGTDTQYF.

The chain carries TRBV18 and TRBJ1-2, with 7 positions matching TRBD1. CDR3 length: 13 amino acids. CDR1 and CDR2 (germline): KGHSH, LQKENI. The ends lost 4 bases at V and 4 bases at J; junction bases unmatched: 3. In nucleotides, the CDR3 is TGTGCCAGCTCACTGACAGGGCCCTATGGCTACACCTTC. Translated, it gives CASSLTGPYGYTF.

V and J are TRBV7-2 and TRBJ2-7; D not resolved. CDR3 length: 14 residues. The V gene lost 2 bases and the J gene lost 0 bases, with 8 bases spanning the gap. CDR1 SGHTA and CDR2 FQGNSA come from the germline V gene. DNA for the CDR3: TGTGCCAGCAGCTTACAGAGGTACTCCTACGAGCAGTACTTC. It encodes CASSLQRYSYEQYF.

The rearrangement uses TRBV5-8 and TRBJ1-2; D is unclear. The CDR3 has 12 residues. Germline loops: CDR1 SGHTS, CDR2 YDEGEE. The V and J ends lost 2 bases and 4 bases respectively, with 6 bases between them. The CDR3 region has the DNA TGTGCCAGCAGCTTCCGTCTCTATGGCTACACCTTC. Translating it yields CASSFRLYGYTF.

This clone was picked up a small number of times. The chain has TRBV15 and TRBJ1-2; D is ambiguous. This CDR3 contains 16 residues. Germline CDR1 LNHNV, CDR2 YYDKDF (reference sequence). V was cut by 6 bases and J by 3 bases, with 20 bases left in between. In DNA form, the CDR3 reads TGTGCCACCAGGCTCCCGGGGTGGACCGTCGACTATGGCTACACCTTC. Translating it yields CATRLPGWTVDYGYTF.

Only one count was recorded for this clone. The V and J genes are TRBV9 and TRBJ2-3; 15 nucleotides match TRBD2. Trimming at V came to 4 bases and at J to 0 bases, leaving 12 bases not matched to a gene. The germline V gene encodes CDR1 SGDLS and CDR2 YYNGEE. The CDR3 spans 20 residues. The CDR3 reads CASSRSSGLAGGGSTDTQYF. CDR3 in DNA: TGTGCCAGCAGCCGATCCTCCGGACTAGCGGGGGGGGGAAGCACAGATACGCAGTATTTT. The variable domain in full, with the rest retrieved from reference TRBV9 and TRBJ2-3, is DSGVTQTPKHLITATGQRVTLRCSPRSGDLSVYWYQQSLDQGLQFLIQYYNGEERAKGNILERFSAQQFPDLHSELNLSSLELGDSALYFCASSRSSGLAGGGSTDTQYFGPGTRLTVL.

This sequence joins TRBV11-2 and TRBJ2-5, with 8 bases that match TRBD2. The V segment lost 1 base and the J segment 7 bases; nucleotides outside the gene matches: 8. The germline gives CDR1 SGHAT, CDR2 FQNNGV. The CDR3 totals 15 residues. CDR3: CASSLAGGALGTQYF. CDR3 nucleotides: TGTGCCAGCAGCTTAGCGGGGGGGGCACTGGGGACCCAGTACTTC.

DNA for the CDR3: TGTGCCAGCAGCTCGACAGGGGATTCACCCCTCCACTTT. Translating it yields CASSSTGDSPLHF. The chain couples TRBV7-2 to TRBJ1-6; 8 nucleotides align to TRBD1. Germline V gives CDR1 SGHTA, CDR2 FQGNSA. CDR3 length equals 13 residues. The J segment lost 8 bases and the V segment lost 4 bases, leaving 1 base of the junction unmatched.

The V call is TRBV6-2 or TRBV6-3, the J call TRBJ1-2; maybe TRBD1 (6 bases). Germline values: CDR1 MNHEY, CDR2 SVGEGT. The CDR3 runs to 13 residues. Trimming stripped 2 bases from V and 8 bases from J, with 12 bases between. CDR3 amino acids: CASSYGGRTGYTF. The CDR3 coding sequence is TGTGCCAGCAGTTACGGGGGGCGCACGGGCTACACCTTC.